Detailed here is one TCR beta chain. Its antigen is not identified. The sample originates from a study of a mutant IDH1 vaccine in newly diagnosed glioma. About the research overall: First vaccine doses came 4-6 weeks after radiotherapy alone, or with temozolomide cycles. Previous care, which was radiotherapy, temozolomide, or both, most often involved both. Study-wide findings and caveats: Top-clonotype changes in peripheral T cells seemed unrelated to pseudoprogression.

Profiling relied on immunoSEQ multiplex PCR, and the TCRdb table lists in-frame clones only, not all of them. Here the sample spans some 120,000 clones, over 75% being singletons. Time point: week 11, during vaccination. In every dose of vaccine, 300 ug of mutant IDH1 20-mer peptide was given alongside topical imiquimod. This CDR3 region has 16 residues. Trimming removed 9 bases from V and 0 bases from J, with 18 bases in between. CDR1 and CDR2 from the germline V gene are LNHDA and SQIVND (reference sequence). The chain combines TRBV19 with TRBJ1-3, with unresolved D. The receptor was isolated from a man aged 35 to 55 with glioma. The sample here was PBMCs, taken from a glioma patient whose treatment included an IDH1 peptide vaccine. CDR3 region: CARRVLRTLSGNTIYF. The CDR3 DNA sequence: TGTGCCAGAAGAGTCCTCCGGACCCTCTCTGGAAACACCATATATTTT.